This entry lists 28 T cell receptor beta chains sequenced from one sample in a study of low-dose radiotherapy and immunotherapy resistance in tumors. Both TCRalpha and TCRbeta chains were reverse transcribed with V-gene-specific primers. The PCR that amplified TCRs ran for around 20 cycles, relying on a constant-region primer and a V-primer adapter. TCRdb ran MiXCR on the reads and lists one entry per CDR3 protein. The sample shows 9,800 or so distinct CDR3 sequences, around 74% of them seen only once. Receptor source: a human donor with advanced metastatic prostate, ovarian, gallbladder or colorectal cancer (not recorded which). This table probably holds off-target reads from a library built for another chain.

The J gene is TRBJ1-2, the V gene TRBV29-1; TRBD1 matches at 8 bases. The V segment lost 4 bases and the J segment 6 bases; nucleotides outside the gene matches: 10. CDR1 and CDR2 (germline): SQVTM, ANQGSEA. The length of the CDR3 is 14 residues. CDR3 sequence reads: CSVVRQGAENGYTF. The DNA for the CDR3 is TGCAGCGTTGTGCGGCAGGGGGCGGAAAATGGCTACACCTTC.

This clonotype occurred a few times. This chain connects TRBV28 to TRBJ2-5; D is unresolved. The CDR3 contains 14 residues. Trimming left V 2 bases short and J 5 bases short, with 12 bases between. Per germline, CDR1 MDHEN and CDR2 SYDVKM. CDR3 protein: CASSLGWGKETQYF. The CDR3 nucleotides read TGTGCCAGCAGTTTAGGGTGGGGAAAGGAGACCCAGTACTTC.

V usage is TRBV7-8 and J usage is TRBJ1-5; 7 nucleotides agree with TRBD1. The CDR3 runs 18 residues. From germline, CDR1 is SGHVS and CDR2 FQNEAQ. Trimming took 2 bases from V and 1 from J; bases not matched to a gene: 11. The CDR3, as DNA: TGTGCCAGCAGCTTATCTTCCCTGACAGGGTACAGCAATCAGCCCCAGCATTTT. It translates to CASSLSSLTGYSNQPQHF.

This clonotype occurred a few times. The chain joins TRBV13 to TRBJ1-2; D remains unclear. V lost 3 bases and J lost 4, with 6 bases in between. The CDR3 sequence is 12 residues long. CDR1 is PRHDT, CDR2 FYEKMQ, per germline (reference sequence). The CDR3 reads CASSLDSYGYTF. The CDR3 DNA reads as TGTGCCAGCAGCTTGGATAGCTATGGCTACACCTTC.

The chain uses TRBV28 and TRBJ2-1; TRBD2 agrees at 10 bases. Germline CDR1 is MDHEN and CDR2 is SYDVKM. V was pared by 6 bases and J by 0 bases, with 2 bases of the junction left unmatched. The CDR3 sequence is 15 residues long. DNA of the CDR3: TGTGCCAGCAGCGCTAGCGGGAGCTCCTACAATGAGCAGTTCTTC. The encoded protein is CASSASGSSYNEQFF.

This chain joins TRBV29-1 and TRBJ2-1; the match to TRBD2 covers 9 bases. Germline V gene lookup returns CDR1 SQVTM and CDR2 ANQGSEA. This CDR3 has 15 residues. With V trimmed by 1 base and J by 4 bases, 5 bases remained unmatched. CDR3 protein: CSVEGPSGTYNEQFF. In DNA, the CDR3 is TGCAGCGTTGAAGGACCTAGCGGGACTTACAATGAGCAGTTCTTC.

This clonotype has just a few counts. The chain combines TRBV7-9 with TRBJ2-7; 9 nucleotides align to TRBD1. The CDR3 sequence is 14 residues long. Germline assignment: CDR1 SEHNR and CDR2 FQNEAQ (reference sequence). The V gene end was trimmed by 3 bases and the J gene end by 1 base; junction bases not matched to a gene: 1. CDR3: CASSLGTGSYEQYF. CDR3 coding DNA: TGTGCCAGCAGCTTGGGGACAGGGTCCTACGAGCAGTACTTC.

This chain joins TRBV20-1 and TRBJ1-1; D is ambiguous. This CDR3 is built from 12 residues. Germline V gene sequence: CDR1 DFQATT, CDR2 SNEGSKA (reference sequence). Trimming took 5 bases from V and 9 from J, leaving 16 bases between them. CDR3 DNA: TGCAGTGCTCCCGCGGTCGGAGCCCAAGCTTTCTTT. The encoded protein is CSAPAVGAQAFF.

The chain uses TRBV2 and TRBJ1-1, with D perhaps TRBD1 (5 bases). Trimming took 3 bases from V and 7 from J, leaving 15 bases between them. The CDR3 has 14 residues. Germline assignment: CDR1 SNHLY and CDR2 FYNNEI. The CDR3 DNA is TGTGCCAGCAGTGACCCCGGGACCTTGAGTGAAGCTTTCTTT. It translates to CASSDPGTLSEAFF.

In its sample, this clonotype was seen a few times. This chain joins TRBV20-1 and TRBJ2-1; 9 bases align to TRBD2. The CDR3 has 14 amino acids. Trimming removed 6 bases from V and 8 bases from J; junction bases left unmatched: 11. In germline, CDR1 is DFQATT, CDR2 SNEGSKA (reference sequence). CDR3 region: CSAGLAGQSDEQFF. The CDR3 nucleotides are TGCAGTGCAGGGCTAGCGGGGCAATCGGATGAGCAGTTCTTC.

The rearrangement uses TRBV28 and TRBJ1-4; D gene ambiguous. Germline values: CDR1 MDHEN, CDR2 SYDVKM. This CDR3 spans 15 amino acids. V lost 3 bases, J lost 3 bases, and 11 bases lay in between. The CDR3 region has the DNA TGTGCCAGCAGTTTGAGGAATCGGGCTAATGAAAAACTGTTTTTT. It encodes CASSLRNRANEKLFF.

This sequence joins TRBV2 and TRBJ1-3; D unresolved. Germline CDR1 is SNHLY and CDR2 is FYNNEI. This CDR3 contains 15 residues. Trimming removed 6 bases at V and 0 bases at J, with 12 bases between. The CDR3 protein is CASREQSISGNTIYF. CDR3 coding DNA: TGTGCCAGCAGGGAACAGTCGATCTCTGGAAACACCATATATTTT.

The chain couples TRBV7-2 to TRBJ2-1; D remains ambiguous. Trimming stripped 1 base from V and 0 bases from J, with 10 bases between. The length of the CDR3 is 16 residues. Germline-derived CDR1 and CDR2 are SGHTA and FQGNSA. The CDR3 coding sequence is TGTGCCAGCAGCTTAGAGGCCGATCGCTCCTACAATGAGCAGTTCTTC. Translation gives CASSLEADRSYNEQFF.

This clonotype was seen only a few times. The CDR3 region is CASSRSGSTYNEQFF. The CDR3 nucleotides read TGTGCCAGCAGTCGTAGCGGGAGCACCTACAATGAGCAGTTCTTC. This sequence joins TRBV9 and TRBJ2-1; 9 nucleotides agree with TRBD2. The CDR3 has 15 residues. The germline gives CDR1 SGDLS, CDR2 YYNGEE. V shed 5 bases and J 2 bases; nucleotides not matched to a gene: 5.

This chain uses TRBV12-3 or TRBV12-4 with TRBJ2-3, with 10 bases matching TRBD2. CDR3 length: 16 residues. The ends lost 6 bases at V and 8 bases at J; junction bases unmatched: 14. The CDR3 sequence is CASRPVGLAGVRTQYF. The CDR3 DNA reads TGTGCCAGCAGACCCGTAGGGCTAGCGGGAGTTCGTACGCAGTATTTT.

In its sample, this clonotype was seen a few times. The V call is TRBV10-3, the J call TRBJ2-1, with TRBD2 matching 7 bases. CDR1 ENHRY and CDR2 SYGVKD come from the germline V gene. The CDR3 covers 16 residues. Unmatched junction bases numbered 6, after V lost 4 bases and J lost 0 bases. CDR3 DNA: TGTGCCATCAGTGGCCGGCGGGAGAGCTCCTACAATGAGCAGTTCTTC. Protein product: CAISGRRESSYNEQFF.

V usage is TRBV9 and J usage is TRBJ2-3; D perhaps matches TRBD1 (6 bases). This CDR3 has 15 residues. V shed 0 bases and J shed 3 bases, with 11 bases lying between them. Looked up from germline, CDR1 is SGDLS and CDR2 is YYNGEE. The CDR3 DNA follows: TGTGCCAGCAGCGTAGAGGGGGATACAACAGATACGCAGTATTTT. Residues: CASSVEGDTTDTQYF. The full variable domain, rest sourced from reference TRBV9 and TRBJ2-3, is DSGVTQTPKHLITATGQRVTLRCSPRSGDLSVYWYQQSLDQGLQFLIQYYNGEERAKGNILERFSAQQFPDLHSELNLSSLELGDSALYFCASSVEGDTTDTQYFGPGTRLTVL.

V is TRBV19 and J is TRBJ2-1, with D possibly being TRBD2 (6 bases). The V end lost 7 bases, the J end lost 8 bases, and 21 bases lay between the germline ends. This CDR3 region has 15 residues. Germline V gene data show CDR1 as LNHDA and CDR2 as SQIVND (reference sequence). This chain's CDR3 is CASTQGQRVGDEQFF. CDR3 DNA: TGTGCCAGTACTCAGGGCCAGCGGGTCGGGGATGAGCAGTTCTTC.

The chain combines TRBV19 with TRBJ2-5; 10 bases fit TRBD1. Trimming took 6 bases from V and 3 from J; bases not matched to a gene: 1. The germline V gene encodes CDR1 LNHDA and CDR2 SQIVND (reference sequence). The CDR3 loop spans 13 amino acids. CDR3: CASRDRGKETQYF. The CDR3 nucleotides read TGTGCCAGTAGGGACAGGGGGAAAGAGACCCAGTACTTC. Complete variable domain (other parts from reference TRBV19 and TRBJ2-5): DGGITQSPKYLFRKEGQNVTLSCEQNLNHDAMYWYRQDPGQGLRLIYYSQIVNDFQKGDIAEGYSVSREKKESFPLTVTSAQKNPTAFYLCASRDRGKETQYFGPGTRLLVL.

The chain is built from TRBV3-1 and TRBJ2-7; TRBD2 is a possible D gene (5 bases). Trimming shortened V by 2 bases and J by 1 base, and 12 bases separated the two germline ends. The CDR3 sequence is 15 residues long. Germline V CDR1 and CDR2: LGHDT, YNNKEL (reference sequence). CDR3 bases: TGTGCCAGCAGCCAAACGGACGGCGGGTCCTACGAGCAGTACTTC. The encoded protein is CASSQTDGGSYEQYF.

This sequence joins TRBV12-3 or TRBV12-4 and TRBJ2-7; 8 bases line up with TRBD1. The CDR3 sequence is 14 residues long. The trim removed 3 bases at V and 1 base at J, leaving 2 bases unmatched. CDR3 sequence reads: CASSFGDRSYEQYF. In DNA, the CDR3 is TGTGCCAGCAGTTTCGGGGACAGGTCCTACGAGCAGTACTTC.

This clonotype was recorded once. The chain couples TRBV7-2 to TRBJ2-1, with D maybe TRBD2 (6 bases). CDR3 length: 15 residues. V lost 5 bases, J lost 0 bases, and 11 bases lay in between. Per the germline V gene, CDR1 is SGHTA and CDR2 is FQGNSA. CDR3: CASSRDSRSYNEQFF. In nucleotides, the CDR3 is TGTGCCAGCAGCAGGGACTCCCGCTCCTACAATGAGCAGTTCTTC.

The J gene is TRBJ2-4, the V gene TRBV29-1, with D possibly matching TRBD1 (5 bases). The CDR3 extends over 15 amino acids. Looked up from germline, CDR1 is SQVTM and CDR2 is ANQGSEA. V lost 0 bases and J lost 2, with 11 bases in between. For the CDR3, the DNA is TGCAGCGTTGAAGATCTGGGGCTGTCCAAAAACATTCAGTACTTC. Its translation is CSVEDLGLSKNIQYF.

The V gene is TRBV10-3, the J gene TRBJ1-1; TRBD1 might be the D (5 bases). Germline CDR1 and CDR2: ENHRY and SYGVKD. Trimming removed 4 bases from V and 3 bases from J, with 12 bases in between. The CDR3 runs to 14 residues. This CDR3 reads CAISAQGGDTEAFF. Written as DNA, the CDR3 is TGTGCCATCAGTGCGCAGGGAGGTGACACTGAAGCTTTCTTT.

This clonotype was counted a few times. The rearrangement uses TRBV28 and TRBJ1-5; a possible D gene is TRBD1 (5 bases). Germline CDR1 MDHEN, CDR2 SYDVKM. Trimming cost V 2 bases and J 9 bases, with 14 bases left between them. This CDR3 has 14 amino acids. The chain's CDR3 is CASSLGAGWRPQHF. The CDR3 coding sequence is TGTGCCAGCAGTTTAGGGGCAGGTTGGAGGCCCCAGCATTTT.

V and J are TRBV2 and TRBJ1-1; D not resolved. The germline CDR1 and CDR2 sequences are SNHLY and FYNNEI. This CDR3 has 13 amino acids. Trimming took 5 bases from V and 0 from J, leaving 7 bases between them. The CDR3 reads CASSPGVNTEAFF. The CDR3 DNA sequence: TGTGCCAGCAGTCCGGGAGTGAACACTGAAGCTTTCTTT.

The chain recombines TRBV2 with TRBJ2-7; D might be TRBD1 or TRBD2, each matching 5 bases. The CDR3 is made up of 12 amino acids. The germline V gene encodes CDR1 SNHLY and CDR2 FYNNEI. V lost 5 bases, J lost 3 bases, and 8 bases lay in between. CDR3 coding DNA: TGTGCCAGCAGTAGGGACGGCTACGAGCAGTACTTC. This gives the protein CASSRDGYEQYF.

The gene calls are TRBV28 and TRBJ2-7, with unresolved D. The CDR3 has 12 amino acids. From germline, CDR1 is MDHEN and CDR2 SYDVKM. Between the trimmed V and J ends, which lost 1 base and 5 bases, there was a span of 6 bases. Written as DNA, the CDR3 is TGTGCCAGCAGTTTATCCCCCCACGAGCAGTACTTC. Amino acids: CASSLSPHEQYF.